This entry describes one T cell receptor (beta chain). These data are taken from a study of Tregs in tolerant kidney transplant recipients. Per germline, CDR1 SQVTM and CDR2 ANQGSEA. CDR3 length: 14 amino acids. The germline V and J ends were trimmed by 4 bases and 3 bases, with 15 bases remaining between them. Using immunoSEQ multiplex PCR, the repertoire was profiled, and TCRdb retains in-frame clones only, with some absent. The data show tens of thousands of clones, around 90% seen once. Unstimulated regulatory T cells (CD4+CD25+CD127-), CD4+CD25- non-regulatory cells, CD4 and CD8 cells were FACS-sorted from thawed PBMCs.

The source of this sequence is a human donor in good health. Sequencing was carried out using CD8+ T cells from blood. The chain carries TRBV29-1 and TRBJ1-1; no firm D call. CDR3 region: CSVGVRPGDTEAFF. CDR3 DNA sequence: TGCAGCGTTGGCGTCAGGCCCGGAGACACTGAAGCTTTCTTT.